Listed here are 20 T cell receptor beta chains from one sample, sequenced in a study of molecular identifiers for immune sequencing clone quantification (dated by TCRdb to 2016 to 2018). Library construction relied on PCR. These reads were obtained on a NextSeq 500. TCRdb reworked the public reads: Q25 trimming with fastp, MiXCR clone assembly, productive beta chains retained. For every CDR3 protein sequence, its rows merge into one entry that carries the most common genes and DNA. The sample includes a few hundred thousand distinct CDR3 sequences, with about a quarter observed a single time. Of the sample, about 0.75% falls within the top ten clones. Sequencing was carried out using naive CD8+ T cells from blood, with Jurkat cell RNA spiked in. Per the publication, the cell subset or site label means: FACS-sorted CD8+CD4-CCR7+CD45RA+ naive T cells. These receptors originate from a human donor in good health. Some libraries in this study had Jurkat cell RNA spiked in.

Concerning this clonotype itself: The final CDR3 position lacks the conserved phenylalanine or tryptophan, pointing to a likely read error. The genes are TRBV20-1 and TRBJ1-1; the D is unclear. Per the germline V gene, CDR1 is DFQATT and CDR2 is SNEGSKA (reference sequence). Trimming removed 3 bases from V and 3 bases from J, with 11 bases in between. This CDR3 is built from 13 residues. CDR3 loop: CSARPVGDTEAFY. DNA for the CDR3: TGCAGTGCTAGGCCAGTCGGGGACACTGAAGCTTTCTAT.

As DNA, the CDR3 is TGTGCCAGCAGTTACAGGGAGATGGGCGGGGAGCTGTTTTTT. Amino acids: CASSYREMGGELFF. The chain is built from TRBV12-3 or TRBV12-4 and TRBJ2-2, with D perhaps TRBD1 (6 bases). This CDR3 has 14 amino acids. V lost 4 bases, J lost 7 bases, and 13 bases lay in between.

V and J are TRBV19 and TRBJ2-7; 9 bases match TRBD2. The ends lost 6 bases at V and 4 bases at J; junction bases unmatched: 10. This CDR3 spans 15 amino acids. CDR1 LNHDA and CDR2 SQIVND come from the germline V gene (reference sequence). The CDR3 region has the DNA TGTGCCAGTAGCGAAGGGAGCGGGAGGTGGTACGAGCAGTACTTC. It encodes CASSEGSGRWYEQYF.

Concerning this clonotype itself: A junction boundary mismatches the germline segment, possibly from a read error. V and J are TRBV27 and TRBJ2-1, with D hard to call. The germline CDR1 and CDR2 sequences are MNHEY and SMNVEV (reference sequence). This CDR3 has 11 residues. The CDR3 here is CASRQYGEPFF. The CDR3 bases are TGTGCCAGCAGGCAGTACGGTGAGCCGTTCTTC.

Turning to this clonotype: With a much larger clone just one base away, this may be a read error. This chain joins TRBV7-8 and TRBJ1-5, with D possibly matching TRBD1 (6 bases). CDR3 length: 15 residues. Germline CDR1 and CDR2: SGHVS and FQNEAQ. The germline V and J ends were trimmed by 5 bases and 0 bases, with 11 bases remaining between them. In nucleotides, the CDR3 is TGTGCCAGCAGCGCCGGGACAATTAGCAATCAGCCCCAGCATTTT. Its translation: CASSAGTISNQPQHF.

The chain is built from TRBV28 and TRBJ2-3; possible D gene TRBD2, 6 bases. V lost 1 base and J lost 0, with 11 bases in between. Germline V gene sequence: CDR1 MDHEN, CDR2 SYDVKM. The CDR3 extends over 16 amino acids. The chain's CDR3 is CASSLYAGTSTDTQYF. DNA of the CDR3: TGTGCCAGCAGTTTATACGCCGGGACTAGCACAGATACGCAGTATTTT.

This clonotype was detected many times. The rearrangement uses TRBV20-1 and TRBJ2-3; D is unresolved. The CDR3 is made up of 11 amino acids. Germline V gene lookup returns CDR1 DFQATT and CDR2 SNEGSKA (reference sequence). Trimming took off 4 bases at V and 6 bases at J, with 8 bases between the two ends. CDR3 DNA sequence: TGCAGTGCTAAAGAGATCGATACGCAGTATTTT. Its translation is CSAKEIDTQYF.

This clonotype showed up just a few times. J is TRBJ2-7 and V is TRBV19; tentatively, D is TRBD2 (6 bases). V lost 0 bases to trimming and J lost 2 bases, with 11 bases between them. This CDR3 comprises 15 residues. CDR1 LNHDA and CDR2 SQIVND come from the germline V gene (reference sequence). This CDR3 is CASSIDPSATYEQYF. The CDR3 nucleotides read TGTGCCAGTAGTATAGACCCTAGCGCGACCTACGAGCAGTACTTC.

The rearrangement uses TRBV28 and TRBJ1-1, with 9 positions matching TRBD1. CDR3 length: 15 residues. Germline V lookup: CDR1 MDHEN, CDR2 SYDVKM. V dropped 6 bases and J dropped 4; count of bases not matched to a gene: 9. In nucleotides, the CDR3 is TGTGCCAGCAGCCCTCCACAGGGGGCCGGCACTGAAGCTTTCTTT. As protein: CASSPPQGAGTEAFF.

The table lists this clonotype with a few counts. The chain links TRBV29-1 to TRBJ1-2, with D possibly matching TRBD1 (5 bases). The CDR3 contains 15 residues. V lost 3 bases to trimming and J lost 2 bases, with 16 bases between them. Germline V gives CDR1 SQVTM, CDR2 ANQGSEA. CDR3 protein: CSVDRTGPGNYGYTF. As DNA, the CDR3 is TGCAGCGTTGATCGGACGGGGCCGGGGAACTATGGCTACACCTTC.

With regard to this clonotype: An end of the junction does not agree with germline; a read error may underlie this. The chain has TRBV7-9 and TRBJ1-6; possibly TRBD1 for D (6 bases). This CDR3 has 15 residues. Germline V gene sequence: CDR1 SEHNR, CDR2 FQNEAQ (reference sequence). The CDR3 sequence is CASSGTGTYNSPPHF. The DNA for the CDR3 is TGTGCCAGCAGCGGTACAGGGACCTATAATTCACCCCCCCACTTT.

The V gene is TRBV18, the J gene TRBJ2-7; D is undetermined. Germline V gene lookup returns CDR1 KGHSH and CDR2 LQKENI. The CDR3 extends over 14 amino acids. V shed 4 bases and J shed 5 bases, with 15 bases lying between them. This CDR3 reads CASSLAAEMDEQYF. In DNA form, the CDR3 reads TGTGCCAGCTCACTGGCGGCCGAAATGGACGAGCAGTACTTC.

The chain employs TRBV7-9 and TRBJ2-7, with TRBD2 identical over 8 bases. Trimming took 11 bases from V and 2 from J; bases not matched to a gene: 14. The CDR3 contains 15 residues. The V gene's germline CDR1 is SEHNR and CDR2 FQNEAQ (reference sequence). The DNA for the CDR3 is TGTGCCCGCCGCCCGGGGGGGGGGAGTACCTACGAGCAGTACTTC. Its protein is CARRPGGGSTYEQYF.

Comments on this clonotype: This CDR3 is missing its conserved last phenylalanine or tryptophan, likely due to a read error. The rearrangement uses TRBV3-1 and TRBJ2-1, with D possibly matching TRBD2 (6 bases). The CDR3 runs 14 residues. CDR1 and CDR2 from the germline V gene are LGHDT and YNNKEL (reference sequence). The germline V and J ends were trimmed by 3 bases and 6 bases, with 12 bases remaining between them. The CDR3 bases are TGTGCCAGCAGCCACGCGGGGTTTTTCAATGAGCAGTTCATC. Residues: CASSHAGFFNEQFI.

This clonotype was counted only a few times. Germline is not matched at one junction end, which may reflect a read error. The chain employs TRBV20-1 and TRBJ2-4; D not certain. The germline CDR1 and CDR2 sequences are DFQATT and SNEGSKA (reference sequence). The CDR3 has 13 amino acids. In DNA form, the CDR3 reads TGCAGTGCCAGAGCGACAACCAAAAACATTCAGTACTTC. This sequence encodes CSARATTKNIQYF.

The V gene is TRBV27, the J gene TRBJ1-6; 10 nucleotides align to TRBD1. The CDR3 is 16 amino acids. CDR1 MNHEY and CDR2 SMNVEV come from the germline V gene (reference sequence). The trim removed 1 base at V and 7 bases at J, leaving 4 bases unmatched. CDR3 loop: CASSLLSGQGNSPLHF. The CDR3 bases are TGTGCCAGCAGTTTATTGTCGGGACAGGGGAATTCACCCCTCCACTTT.

The table lists this clonotype with many counts. This sequence joins TRBV5-1 and TRBJ2-3, with TRBD2 as a possible D gene (6 bases). Germline CDR1 reads SGHRS; CDR2 reads YFSETQ. There are 12 residues in the CDR3. Trimming removed 3 bases at V and 5 bases at J, with 7 bases between. CDR3 residues: CASSSGGDTQYF. The CDR3 DNA sequence: TGCGCCAGCAGCTCCGGGGGAGATACGCAGTATTTT.

This clonotype was detected only a few times. The chain links TRBV20-1 to TRBJ2-7, with 10 bases aligning to TRBD2. This CDR3 has 17 amino acids. With 0 bases clipped from V and 2 bases from J, the junction kept 10 bases outside the gene matches. Germline V CDR1 and CDR2: DFQATT, SNEGSKA (reference sequence). The CDR3 loop reads CSARDALAGVNPYEQYF. Here the CDR3 DNA reads TGCAGTGCTAGAGATGCCCTAGCGGGAGTGAATCCCTACGAGCAGTACTTC.

The chain carries TRBV4-2 and TRBJ1-2, with a weak D call TRBD1 (5 bases). The germline gives CDR1 LGHNA, CDR2 YNFKEQ. The CDR3 totals 13 residues. V lost 0 bases to trimming and J lost 5 bases, with 7 bases between them. The CDR3 DNA sequence: TGTGCCAGCAGCCAAGAGGGGGGATATGGCTACACCTTC. Its protein is CASSQEGGYGYTF.

Comment on this clonotype: This clone may be a read error of a much larger clone one base away. This chain uses TRBV20-1 with TRBJ2-3; no definite D call. There are 16 residues in the CDR3. Per the germline V gene, CDR1 is DFQATT and CDR2 is SNEGSKA (reference sequence). The CDR3, as DNA: TGCAGTGCTGGAGATTCCCCAGGAGCCTTCACAGATACGCAGTATTTT. This translates into CSAGDSPGAFTDTQYF.